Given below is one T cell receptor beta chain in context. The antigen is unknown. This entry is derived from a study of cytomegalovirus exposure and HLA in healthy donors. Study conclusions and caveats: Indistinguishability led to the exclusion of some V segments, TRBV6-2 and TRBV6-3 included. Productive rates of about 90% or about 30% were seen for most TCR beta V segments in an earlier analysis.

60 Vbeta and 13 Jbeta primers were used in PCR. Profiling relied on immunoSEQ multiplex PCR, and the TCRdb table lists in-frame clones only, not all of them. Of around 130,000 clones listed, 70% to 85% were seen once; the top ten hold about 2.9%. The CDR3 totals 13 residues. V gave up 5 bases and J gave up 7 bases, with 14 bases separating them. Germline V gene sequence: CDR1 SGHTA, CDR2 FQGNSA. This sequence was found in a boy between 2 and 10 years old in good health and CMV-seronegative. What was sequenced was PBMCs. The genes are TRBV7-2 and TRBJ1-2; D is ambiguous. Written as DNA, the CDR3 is TGTGCCAGCAGCCCGTCCCCGGGTACTGGCTACACCTTC. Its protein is CASSPSPGTGYTF.